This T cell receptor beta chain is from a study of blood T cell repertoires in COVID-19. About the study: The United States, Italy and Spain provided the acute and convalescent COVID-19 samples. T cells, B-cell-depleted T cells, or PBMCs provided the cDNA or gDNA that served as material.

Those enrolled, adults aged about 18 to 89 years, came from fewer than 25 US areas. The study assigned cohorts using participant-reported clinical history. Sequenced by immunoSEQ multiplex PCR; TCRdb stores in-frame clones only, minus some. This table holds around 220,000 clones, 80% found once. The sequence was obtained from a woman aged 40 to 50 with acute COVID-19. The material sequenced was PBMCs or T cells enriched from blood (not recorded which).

CDR3 sequence reads: CASSLGGRDNEQFF. The CDR3 region has the DNA TGTGCCAGCAGCTTAGGAGGGAGAGACAATGAGCAGTTCTTC. The chain recombines TRBV7-2 with TRBJ2-1; a weak D match, TRBD2 (5 bases). Per the germline V gene, CDR1 is SGHTA and CDR2 is FQGNSA. The CDR3 is made up of 14 amino acids. Trimming pared 1 base from V and 5 bases from J, leaving 9 bases between.